Below, one T cell receptor beta chain is given with its context. This record comes from a study of graft-versus-host responses after intestinal transplantation. This CDR3 contains 15 residues. Germline V CDR1 and CDR2: MNHNS, SASEGT. Unmatched junction bases numbered 14, after V lost 7 bases and J lost 5 bases. Measured with immunoSEQ multiplex PCR; TCRdb has only the in-frame clones, and not every one. The sample lists 13,000 to 15,000 clones, under 45% occurring once. Co-plating was performed using approximately 200,000 CFSE-labeled responder cells and approximately 200,000 irradiated, violet-dye-labeled stimulator cells.

The sequencing used alloreactive CD8+ T cells from a mixed lymphocyte reaction culture, collected before intestinal transplant. Regarding subset: CFSE-low proliferating T cells sorted from roughly six-day pre-transplant mixed lymphocyte reaction (GvH or HvG direction). This sequence joins TRBV6-1 and TRBJ2-7; 7 nucleotides agree with TRBD1. The clonotype comes from a human patient who received an intestinal transplant. In DNA, the CDR3 is TGTGCCAGCAAGAGGGGAAGGGGGCGCTTCCACGAGCAGTACTTC. Encoded protein: CASKRGRGRFHEQYF.